This TCR beta chain was sequenced in a study of T-cell reconstitution after alpha-beta-depleted transplantation in children. This clonotype was found a few times. From germline, CDR1 is SEHNR and CDR2 FQNEAQ (reference sequence). V was clipped by 4 bases and J by 5 bases, with 17 bases between them. This CDR3 is built from 15 residues. The TCRbeta library incorporated unique molecular identifiers. One entry per CDR3 protein results from TCRdb running MiXCR on the PCR reads. The sample carries 500,000 or so distinct CDR3 sequences, approximately 32% recorded once. The chain carries TRBV7-9 and TRBJ2-5; D remains ambiguous. The source was PBMCs from the stem cell graft donor, collected from the stem cell graft. The TCR was taken from a human donor who donated a stem cell graft to a child with aplastic anemia. The CDR3 sequence is CASSSLRAGRETQYF. The CDR3 nucleotides read TGTGCCAGCAGCTCCCTTAGGGCCGGAAGGGAGACCCAGTACTTC.